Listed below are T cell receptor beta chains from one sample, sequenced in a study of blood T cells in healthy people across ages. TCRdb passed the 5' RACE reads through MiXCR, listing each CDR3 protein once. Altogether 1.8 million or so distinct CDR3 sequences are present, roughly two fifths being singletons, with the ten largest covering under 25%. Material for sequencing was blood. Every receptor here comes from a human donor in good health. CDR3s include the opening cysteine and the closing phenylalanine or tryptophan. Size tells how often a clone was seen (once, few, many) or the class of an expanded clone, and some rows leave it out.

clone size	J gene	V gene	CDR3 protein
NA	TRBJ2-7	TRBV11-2	CASSLDRATGTYEQYF
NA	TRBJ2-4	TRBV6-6	CASSDNRGEAKNIQYF
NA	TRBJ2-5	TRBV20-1	CSAPSTTLGETQYF
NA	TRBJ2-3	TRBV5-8	CASSSGQTYTDTQYF
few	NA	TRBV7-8	CASSLESGVTAEQYF
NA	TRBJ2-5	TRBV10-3	CAIRATGGRETQYF
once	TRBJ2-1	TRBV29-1	CSVDYGTASSYNGQFF
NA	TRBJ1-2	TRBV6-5	CASSSKLVGSGYTF
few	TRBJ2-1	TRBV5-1	CASSLVAGGPSREQFF
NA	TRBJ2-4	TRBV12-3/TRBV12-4	CASSRQGKSWEQYF
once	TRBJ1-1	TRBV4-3	CASSLDRVHTEAFF
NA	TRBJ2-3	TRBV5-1	CASSLALAGSDTQYF
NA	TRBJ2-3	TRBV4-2	CASSQGSLDTDTQYF